Sequencing of this TCR beta chain was carried out in a study of blood T cell repertoires in COVID-19 (dated by TCRdb to 2020 to 2022). Regarding the study in general: The collaborator samples originated in the United States, Italy and Spain and spanned the acute and convalescent phases of COVID-19. The prospective study material was composed of cDNA or gDNA derived from T cells, B-cell-depleted T cells, or PBMCs. Deeply sampled blood TCRbeta repertoires from subjects exposed to, actively infected with, or recovered from COVID-19 were included in the dataset. The repertoires were released in a freely available public database intended as a resource for research on the immune response to SARS-CoV-2. The samples were drawn from the first 160 participants of the ongoing ImmuneRACE study and from over 950 subjects provided by 6 global collaborators. Nearly every sample came with metadata listing a de-identified subject ID, COVID-19 status, age in years and sex. Where available, HLA class I and class II types were obtained from metadata supplied by the sample provider rather than from assay-based typing. Findings and caveats that apply to the study as a whole: Clinical and demographic metadata were provided uncurated, with the amount varying by source and participant.

Collaborating institutions collected whole blood in K2EDTA tubes following their own protocols. Collaborator samples were shipped for TCRbeta analysis as frozen whole blood, isolated PBMCs, or DNA extracted from either sample type. From its cysteine to its phenylalanine, the CDR3 spans 12 amino acids. Of the read, only the CDR3 DNA is kept; its 36 bases are in frame from base 1. V lost 2 bases and J lost 7 bases; the stretch between them is 6 bases long. From a lookup of the germline V gene, CDR1 and CDR2 are SNHLY and FYNNEI. As concerns this clone: Its cognate antigen has yet to be identified. Base qualities are not provided; no much larger clone lies one nucleotide away.

The immunoSEQ Assay, a bias-controlled multiplex PCR, was used to amplify TCRbeta CDR3 regions from genomic DNA. As for the authors' bioinformatics: Within the assay, amplification of reference gene primers was used to estimate how many nucleated cells each sample contained. Sequence reads were collapsed and filtered to measure the absolute abundance of every unique TCRbeta CDR3 rearrangement. For each sample, productive Simpson clonality was calculated as the square root of Simpson's diversity index over productive rearrangements. This immuneACCESS table, as held by TCRdb, lists in-frame sequences with V and J called but not all clones. Of the missing ones, under half trace to an unresolved V gene in checked studies; the others have no known cause. V, J and clone size derive from that table, while D and trimming were established from the DNA sequence. This sample holds about 150,000 clones; 87% were observed only once. The ten largest clones add up to approximately 6.5% of the sample.

The chain is made from TRBV2 and TRBJ2-1, with the identity of the D gene unclear. This TCR was sampled from a man older than 75 with acute or convalescent COVID-19. The material sequenced was peripheral blood. The DNA is TGTGCCAGCAGTGAACAGGCGAATGAGCAGTTCTTC. Its translation reads: CASSEQANEQFF.